This TCR beta chain was identified during a study of blood T cell repertoires in COVID-19. Study background: Italy, Spain and the United States were the sources of the convalescent and acute COVID-19 samples.

The protocol was immunoSEQ multiplex PCR, while the TCRdb copy is restricted to in-frame clones and leaves out a portion. The table includes roughly 160,000 clones, roughly 86% detected once. The CDR3 totals 16 residues. Per germline, CDR1 MGHRA and CDR2 YSYEKL. V shed 5 bases, J shed 0 bases, and the junction held 3 bases outside the gene matches. The TCR originated in a woman aged 55-69 years who had recovered from COVID-19. Sequencing was performed on peripheral blood. This chain joins TRBV4-1 and TRBJ2-6, with 8 bases aligning to TRBD1. CDR3 amino acids: CASSRTGSSGANVLTF. The DNA of the CDR3 is TGCGCCAGCAGCAGGACAGGGAGCTCTGGGGCCAACGTCCTGACTTTC.